The 23 T cell receptor beta chains in this list originate from one sample, sequenced in a study of control samples from healthy donors and cancer patients. Profiled with immunoSEQ multiplex PCR; TCRdb holds only in-frame clones, not every one. The table includes approximately 100,000 clones, about nine tenths detected once. Material for sequencing was blood. These receptors came from a man aged 30 to 45 in good health.

The chain links TRBV19 to TRBJ2-4, with TRBD1 as a possible D gene (5 bases). The CDR3 is 15 amino acids. The germline CDR1 and CDR2 sequences are LNHDA and SQIVND (reference sequence). The V end lost 3 bases, the J end lost 5 bases, and 14 bases lay between the germline ends. The CDR3 region has the DNA TGTGCCAGTAGTATGAAATTGACAGCACAAAACATTCAGTACTTC. Its protein is CASSMKLTAQNIQYF.

This clone appeared once. The chain employs TRBV19 and TRBJ1-2, with TRBD1 identical over 8 bases. The CDR3 runs to 17 residues. V lost 4 bases and J lost 2; bases outside the gene matches: 12. Germline assignment: CDR1 LNHDA and CDR2 SQIVND (reference sequence). CDR3 amino acids: CASSTQGGQGGNYGYTF. The CDR3 DNA sequence: TGTGCCAGTAGTACCCAAGGAGGACAGGGCGGGAACTATGGCTACACCTTC.

CDR3 protein: CASSGGTTETEAFF. CDR3 coding DNA: TGTGCCAGCAGTGGCGGGACCACCGAGACTGAAGCTTTCTTT. The chain combines TRBV6-7 with TRBJ1-1; D may be TRBD1 (5 bases). TRBV6-7 is labeled an ORF, and its function is uncertain. Trimming took 5 bases from V and 5 from J, leaving 15 bases between them. The CDR3 extends over 14 amino acids.

This clone was detected only once. This rearrangement joins TRBV30 to TRBJ1-1; D gene unclear. Trimming shortened V by 4 bases and J by 5 bases, and 14 bases separated the two germline ends. Germline V lookup: CDR1 GTSNPN, CDR2 SVGIG (reference sequence). This CDR3 has 13 residues. CDR3 residues: CAWTSEVRTEAFF. In DNA, the CDR3 is TGTGCCTGGACTTCCGAGGTTCGGACTGAAGCTTTCTTT. Looking up the rest from reference TRBV30 and TRBJ1-1 gives the full variable domain: SQTIHQWPATLVQPVGSPLSLECTVEGTSNPNLYWYRQAAGRGLQLLFYSVGIGQISSEVPQNLSASRPQDRQFILSSKKLLLSDSGFYLCAWTSEVRTEAFFGQGTRLTVV.

The chain recombines TRBV9 with TRBJ1-1; 10 nucleotides agree with TRBD1. This CDR3 region has 15 residues. Germline V gene sequence: CDR1 SGDLS, CDR2 YYNGEE. V lost 4 bases and J lost 1; bases outside the gene matches: 4. The CDR3 DNA reads TGTGCCAGCAGCCCGGGGACAGGGGAGAACACTGAAGCTTTCTTT. It specifies CASSPGTGENTEAFF.

The chain carries TRBV4-1 and TRBJ1-2; D not resolved. CDR1 and CDR2 from the germline V gene are MGHRA and YSYEKL. The germline V and J ends were trimmed by 1 base and 10 bases, with 10 bases remaining between them. The CDR3 totals 12 residues. CDR3 in DNA: TGCGCCAGCAGCCAAGTGGAGGAAGCCTACACCTTC. This encodes CASSQVEEAYTF.

The chain combines TRBV9 with TRBJ2-1; D uncertain. Germline lookup yields CDR1 SGDLS and CDR2 YYNGEE. The CDR3 contains 14 residues. V shed 3 bases and J shed 6 bases, with 13 bases lying between them. Written as DNA, the CDR3 is TGTGCCAGCAGCGGGGAAAATCCCACCAATGAGCAGTTCTTC. Translating gives CASSGENPTNEQFF.

The gene calls are TRBV12-5 and TRBJ1-6; D not resolved. Trimming removed 0 bases from V and 6 bases from J, with 6 bases in between. This CDR3 spans 14 amino acids. The germline gives CDR1 LGHNT, CDR2 FRNRAP. DNA for the CDR3: TGTGCTAGTGGTTTGGTCGGACCTAATTCACCCCTCCACTTT. Translated, it gives CASGLVGPNSPLHF.

The chain couples TRBV6-5 to TRBJ1-1, with TRBD1 matching over 8 bases. CDR1 is MNHEY, CDR2 SVGAGI, per germline. This CDR3 is built from 15 residues. With V trimmed by 4 bases and J by 5 bases, 9 bases remained unmatched. The CDR3 loop reads CASSSWTGKGTEAFF. CDR3 DNA sequence: TGTGCCAGCAGTTCGTGGACAGGGAAGGGGACTGAAGCTTTCTTT.

This chain connects TRBV7-2 to TRBJ1-6; tentative D call: TRBD1 (5 bases). Germline CDR1 reads SGHTA; CDR2 reads FQGNSA. This CDR3 spans 14 amino acids. The ends were cut back, 7 bases at V and 6 bases at J, with 13 bases in the middle. CDR3: CASTAIRGNSPLHF. CDR3 DNA sequence: TGTGCCAGCACCGCGATAAGGGGTAATTCACCCCTCCACTTT.

The J gene is TRBJ2-3, the V gene TRBV5-8; the match to TRBD2 covers 15 bases. The germline gives CDR1 SGHTS, CDR2 YDEGEE. The CDR3 loop spans 15 amino acids. V shed 4 bases and J 4 bases; nucleotides not matched to a gene: 1. The CDR3 sequence is CASSRTSGGADTQYF. The DNA for the CDR3 is TGTGCCAGCAGCAGGACTAGCGGGGGGGCAGATACGCAGTATTTT.

The chain employs TRBV7-6 and TRBJ1-6, with D possibly being TRBD1 (5 bases). V shed 2 bases and J shed 10 bases, with 18 bases lying between them. The length of the CDR3 is 16 residues. Per germline, CDR1 SGHVS and CDR2 FNYEAQ. CDR3 in amino acids: CASSLRRDGQGSPLHF. As DNA, the CDR3 is TGTGCCAGCAGCTTACGGCGGGACGGGCAAGGGTCACCCCTCCACTTT.

The gene calls are TRBV5-1 and TRBJ1-2; 10 bases line up with TRBD1. The CDR3 runs to 16 residues. With V trimmed by 4 bases and J by 3 bases, 9 bases remained unmatched. Germline CDR1 is SGHRS and CDR2 is YFSETQ. CDR3 sequence: CASSPRQGAIDYGYTF. CDR3 DNA: TGCGCCAGCAGCCCGAGACAGGGGGCGATAGACTATGGCTACACCTTC. The full variable domain, rest sourced from reference TRBV5-1 and TRBJ1-2, is KAGVTQTPRYLIKTRGQQVTLSCSPISGHRSVSWYQQTPGQGLQFLFEYFSETQRNKGNFPGRFSGRQFSNSRSEMNVSTLELGDSALYLCASSPRQGAIDYGYTFGSGTRLTVV.

Concerning this clone: The junction does not match germline at one end; this may be a read error. The chain links TRBV5-1 to TRBJ1-1; TRBD1 agrees at 7 bases. The CDR3 covers 15 residues. Germline-derived CDR1 and CDR2 are SGHRS and YFSETQ. The CDR3 protein is CASSLGGGGNPEAFF. CDR3 DNA: TGCGCCAGCAGCTTGGGAGGGGGCGGGAACCCTGAAGCTTTCTTT.

This clone has only a few counts. The chain joins TRBV7-2 to TRBJ1-5; D call uncertain. The CDR3 is 14 amino acids. Germline lookup yields CDR1 SGHTA and CDR2 FQGNSA. Deletions cut 6 bases from V and 7 bases from J, with 16 bases between. This chain's CDR3 is CASSSDVGFQPQHF. The CDR3 DNA reads as TGTGCCAGCAGTTCGGACGTCGGGTTCCAGCCCCAGCATTTT.

The rearrangement links TRBV19 to TRBJ2-5, with D perhaps matching TRBD2 (5 bases). The CDR3 covers 14 residues. Germline V gene sequence: CDR1 LNHDA, CDR2 SQIVND (reference sequence). Trimming removed 4 bases from V and 5 bases from J, with 14 bases in between. The CDR3 sequence is CASSNVRTGETQYF. CDR3 coding DNA: TGTGCCAGTAGTAATGTTAGGACGGGGGAGACCCAGTACTTC.

This sequence joins TRBV6-1 and TRBJ1-5; D remains unclear. Trimming pared 3 bases from V and 3 bases from J, leaving 12 bases between. The CDR3 runs 15 residues. The germline V gene encodes CDR1 MNHNS and CDR2 SASEGT. CDR3: CASSEYGGFNQPQHF. Written as DNA, the CDR3 is TGTGCCAGCAGTGAGTACGGAGGATTCAATCAGCCCCAGCATTTT.

CDR3 nucleotide sequence: TGTGCCAGCAGTGTTGAGGGGACCTATGGCTACACCTTC. Its protein product is CASSVEGTYGYTF. The J gene is TRBJ1-2, the V gene TRBV2; a weak D match, TRBD1 (5 bases). The germline V and J ends were trimmed by 4 bases and 4 bases, with 10 bases remaining between them. The CDR3 has 13 amino acids. In germline, CDR1 is SNHLY, CDR2 FYNNEI.

This chain joins TRBV7-9 and TRBJ1-6; 8 bases line up with TRBD1. Germline-derived CDR1 and CDR2 are SEHNR and FQNEAQ (reference sequence). V dropped 3 bases and J dropped 9; count of bases not matched to a gene: 10. The CDR3 totals 16 residues. The CDR3 bases are TGTGCCAGCAGCTTTGGGTCAGGGGGCCCTGGTTCACCCCTCCACTTT. It specifies CASSFGSGGPGSPLHF.

V is TRBV9 and J is TRBJ2-5, with unresolved D. The V gene's germline CDR1 is SGDLS and CDR2 YYNGEE. The CDR3 runs 15 residues. The V gene lost 0 bases and the J gene lost 5 bases, with 14 bases spanning the gap. Here the CDR3 reads CASSVGNNKGETQYF. The CDR3, as DNA: TGTGCCAGCAGCGTAGGGAATAACAAGGGCGAGACCCAGTACTTC.

The chain has TRBV7-2 and TRBJ2-7; D is ambiguous. Germline V gene data show CDR1 as SGHTA and CDR2 as FQGNSA. Trimming pared 5 bases from V and 5 bases from J, leaving 13 bases between. This CDR3 has 13 residues. The CDR3 loop is CASSRDPANEQYV. The CDR3 nucleotides read TGTGCCAGCAGCCGTGACCCGGCAAACGAGCAGTACGTC.

The chain couples TRBV21-1 to TRBJ2-2; no DNA check was done on the table's D call, TRBD2. TRBV21-1 is marked as a pseudogene. The length of the CDR3 is 16 residues. The CDR3 reads CASSFPGGCQTGELFF. CDR3 coding DNA: TGTGCCAGCAGCTTCCCTGGGGGGTGTCAGACCGGGGAGCTGTTTTTT.

The CDR3 DNA reads TGTGCCAGCTCGAAACTACTGGGATATGGCTACACCTTC. This translates into CASSKLLGYGYTF. The rearrangement uses TRBV27 and TRBJ1-2, with D unresolved. The CDR3 covers 13 residues. Trimming left V 8 bases short and J 5 bases short, with 15 bases between. CDR1 is MNHEY and CDR2 is SMNVEV in the germline V gene (reference sequence).